This T cell receptor (beta chain) was identified in a study of response to subunit inactivated influenza vaccine. The CDR3 contains 14 residues. The V end lost 3 bases, the J end lost 5 bases, and 15 bases lay between the germline ends. The germline CDR1 and CDR2 sequences are DFQATT and SNEGSKA (reference sequence). TCRdb redid the calling of the RT-PCR reads with MiXCR, one entry per CDR3 protein. The sample lists 500,000 to 750,000 distinct CDR3 sequences; 13% to 15% were seen once. The J gene is TRBJ2-3, the V gene TRBV20-1, with D perhaps matching TRBD2 (6 bases). The source is a man aged 50 to 60 who received an inactivated influenza vaccine. This specimen was PBMCs from blood, taken about 11 days after vaccination. The CDR3 sequence is CSARKGDFEDTQYF. The CDR3 DNA sequence: TGCAGTGCTAGGAAAGGGGACTTCGAAGATACGCAGTATTTT.